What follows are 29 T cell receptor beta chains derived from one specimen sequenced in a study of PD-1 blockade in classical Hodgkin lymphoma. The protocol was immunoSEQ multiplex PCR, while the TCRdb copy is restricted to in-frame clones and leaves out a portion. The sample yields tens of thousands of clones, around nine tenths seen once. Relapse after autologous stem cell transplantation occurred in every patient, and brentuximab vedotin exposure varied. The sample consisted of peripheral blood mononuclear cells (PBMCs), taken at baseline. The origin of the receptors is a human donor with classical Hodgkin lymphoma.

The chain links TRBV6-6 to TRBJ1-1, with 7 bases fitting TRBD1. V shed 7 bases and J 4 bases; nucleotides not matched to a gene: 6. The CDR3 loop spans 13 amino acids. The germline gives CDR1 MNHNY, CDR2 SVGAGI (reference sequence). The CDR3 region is CASNIQGSTEAFF. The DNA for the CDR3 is TGTGCCAGCAATATACAGGGGAGCACTGAAGCTTTCTTT.

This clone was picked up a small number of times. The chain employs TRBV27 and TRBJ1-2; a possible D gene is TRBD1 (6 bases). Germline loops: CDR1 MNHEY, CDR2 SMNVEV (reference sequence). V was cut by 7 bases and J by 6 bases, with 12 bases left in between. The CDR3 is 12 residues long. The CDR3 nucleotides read TGTGCCAGCATGGGGGGCGCGGATGGCTACACCTTC. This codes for CASMGGADGYTF.

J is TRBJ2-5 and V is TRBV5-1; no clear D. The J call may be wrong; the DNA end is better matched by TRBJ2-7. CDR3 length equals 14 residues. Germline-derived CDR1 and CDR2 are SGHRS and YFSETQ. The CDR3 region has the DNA TGCGCCAGCAGCTCCTCGATAGTCTCCTACGAGCAGTACTTC. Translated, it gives CASSSSIVSYEQYF.

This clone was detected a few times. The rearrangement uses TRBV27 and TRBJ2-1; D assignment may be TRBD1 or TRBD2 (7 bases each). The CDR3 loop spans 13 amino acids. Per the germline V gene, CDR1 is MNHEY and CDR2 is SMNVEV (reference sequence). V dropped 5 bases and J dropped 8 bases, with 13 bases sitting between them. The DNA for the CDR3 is TGTGCCAGCAGTCCAGGGGGAGGGGATGAGCAGTTCTTC. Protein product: CASSPGGGDEQFF.

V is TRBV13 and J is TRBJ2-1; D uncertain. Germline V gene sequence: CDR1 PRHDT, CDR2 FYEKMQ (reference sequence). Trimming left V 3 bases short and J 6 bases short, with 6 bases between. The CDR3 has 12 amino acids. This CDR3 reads CASSLSVNEQFF. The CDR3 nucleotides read TGTGCCAGCAGCTTGTCGGTCAATGAGCAGTTCTTC. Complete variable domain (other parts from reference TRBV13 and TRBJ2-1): AAGVIQSPRHLIKEKRETATLKCYPIPRHDTVYWYQQGPGQDPQFLISFYEKMQSDKGSIPDRFSAQQFSDYHSELNMSSLELGDSALYFCASSLSVNEQFFGPGTRLTVL.

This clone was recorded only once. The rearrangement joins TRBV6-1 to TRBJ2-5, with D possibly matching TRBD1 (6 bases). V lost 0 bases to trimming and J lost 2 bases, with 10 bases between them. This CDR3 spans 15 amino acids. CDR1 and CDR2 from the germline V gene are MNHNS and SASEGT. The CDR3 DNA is TGTGCCAGCAGTGAAGCAGGGGGAAAGCAAGAGACCCAGTACTTC. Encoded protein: CASSEAGGKQETQYF.

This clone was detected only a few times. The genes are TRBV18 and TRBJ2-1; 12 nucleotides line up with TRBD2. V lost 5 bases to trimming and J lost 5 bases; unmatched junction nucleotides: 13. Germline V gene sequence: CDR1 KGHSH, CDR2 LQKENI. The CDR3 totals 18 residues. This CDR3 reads CASSSRETSGSGDNEQFF. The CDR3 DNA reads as TGTGCCAGCTCATCAAGGGAGACTAGCGGGAGTGGCGACAATGAGCAGTTCTTC. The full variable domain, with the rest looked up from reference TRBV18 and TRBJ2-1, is NAGVMQNPRHLVRRRGQEARLRCSPMKGHSHVYWYRQLPEEGLKFMVYLQKENIIDESGMPKERFSAEFPKEGPSILRIQQVVRGDSAAYFCASSSRETSGSGDNEQFFGPGTRLTVL.

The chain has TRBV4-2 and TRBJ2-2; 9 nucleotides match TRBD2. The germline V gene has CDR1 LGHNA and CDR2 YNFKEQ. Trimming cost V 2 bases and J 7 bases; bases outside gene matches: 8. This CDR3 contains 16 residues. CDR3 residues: CASSQLSGRGNGELFF. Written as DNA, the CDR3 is TGTGCCAGCAGCCAACTTAGCGGGAGAGGTAACGGGGAGCTGTTTTTT.

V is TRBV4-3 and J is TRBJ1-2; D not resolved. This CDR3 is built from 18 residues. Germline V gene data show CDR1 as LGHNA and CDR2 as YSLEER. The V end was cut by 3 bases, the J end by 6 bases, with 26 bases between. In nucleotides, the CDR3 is TGCGCCAGCAGCCACGGTAGGCAGGACCTAAGCGAAACCCATGGCTACACCTTC. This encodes CASSHGRQDLSETHGYTF.

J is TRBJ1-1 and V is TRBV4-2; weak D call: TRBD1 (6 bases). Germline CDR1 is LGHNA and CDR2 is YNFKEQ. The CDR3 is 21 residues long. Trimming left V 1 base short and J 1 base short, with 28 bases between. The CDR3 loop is CASSQVIRPFHGQTQNTEAFF. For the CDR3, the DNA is TGTGCCAGCAGCCAAGTCATCCGTCCGTTTCACGGACAGACCCAGAACACTGAAGCTTTCTTT.

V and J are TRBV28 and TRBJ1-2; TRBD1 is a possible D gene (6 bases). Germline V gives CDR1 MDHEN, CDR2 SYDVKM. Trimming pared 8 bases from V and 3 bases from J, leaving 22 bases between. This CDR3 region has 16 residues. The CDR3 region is CASRETGTREDYGYTF. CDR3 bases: TGTGCCAGCCGAGAGACAGGCACGCGGGAAGACTATGGCTACACCTTC.

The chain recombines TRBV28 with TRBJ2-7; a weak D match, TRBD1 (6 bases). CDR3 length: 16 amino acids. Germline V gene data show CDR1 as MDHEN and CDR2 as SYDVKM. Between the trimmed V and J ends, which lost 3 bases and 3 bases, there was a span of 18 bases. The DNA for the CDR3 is TGTGCCAGCAGTTTCCCCGGGACACTGGCCCACTACGAGCAGTACTTC. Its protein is CASSFPGTLAHYEQYF.

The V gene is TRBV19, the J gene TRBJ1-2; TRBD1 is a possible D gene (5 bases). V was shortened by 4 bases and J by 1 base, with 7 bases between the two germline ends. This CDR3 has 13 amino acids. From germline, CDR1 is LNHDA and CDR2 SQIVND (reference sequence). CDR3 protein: CASSRDSNYGYTF. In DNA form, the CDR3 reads TGTGCCAGTAGTAGAGACAGTAACTATGGCTACACCTTC.

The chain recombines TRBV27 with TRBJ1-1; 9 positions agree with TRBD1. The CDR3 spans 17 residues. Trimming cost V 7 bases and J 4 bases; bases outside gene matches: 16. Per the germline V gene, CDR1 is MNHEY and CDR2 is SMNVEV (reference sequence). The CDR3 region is CASTYKGTGNIGTEAFF. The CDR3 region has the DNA TGTGCCAGCACATACAAAGGGACAGGGAATATAGGCACTGAAGCTTTCTTT.

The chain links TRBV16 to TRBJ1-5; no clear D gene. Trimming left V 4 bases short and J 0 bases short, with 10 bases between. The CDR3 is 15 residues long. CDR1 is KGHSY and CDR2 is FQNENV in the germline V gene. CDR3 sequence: CASSPLSNSNQPQHF. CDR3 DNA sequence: TGTGCCAGCAGCCCCCTCTCCAATAGCAATCAGCCCCAGCATTTT.

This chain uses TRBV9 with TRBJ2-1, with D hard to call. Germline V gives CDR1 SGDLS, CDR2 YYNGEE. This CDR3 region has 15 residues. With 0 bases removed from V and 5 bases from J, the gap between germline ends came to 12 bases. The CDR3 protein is CASSVGGRTNNEQFF. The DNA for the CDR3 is TGTGCCAGCAGCGTAGGAGGCCGAACGAACAATGAGCAGTTCTTC.

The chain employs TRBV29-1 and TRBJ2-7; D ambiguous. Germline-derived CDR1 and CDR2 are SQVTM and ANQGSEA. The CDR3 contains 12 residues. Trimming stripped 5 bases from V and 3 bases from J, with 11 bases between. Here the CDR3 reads CSVRTEIYEQYF. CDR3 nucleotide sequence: TGCAGCGTTAGAACAGAGATCTACGAGCAGTACTTC.

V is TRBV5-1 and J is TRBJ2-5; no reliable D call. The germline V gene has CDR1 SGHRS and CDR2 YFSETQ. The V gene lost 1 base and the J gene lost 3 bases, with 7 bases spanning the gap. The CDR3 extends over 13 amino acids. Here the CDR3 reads CASSLTGEETQYF. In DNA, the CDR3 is TGCGCCAGCAGCTTGACTGGGGAAGAGACCCAGTACTTC.

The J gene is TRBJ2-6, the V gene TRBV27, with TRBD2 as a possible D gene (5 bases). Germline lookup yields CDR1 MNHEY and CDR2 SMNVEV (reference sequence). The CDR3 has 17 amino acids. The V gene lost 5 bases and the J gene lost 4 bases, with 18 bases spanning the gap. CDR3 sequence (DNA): TGTGCCAGCAGTCCGGGCCGGATAGCGCTCGGGGCCAACGTCCTGACTTTC. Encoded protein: CASSPGRIALGANVLTF.

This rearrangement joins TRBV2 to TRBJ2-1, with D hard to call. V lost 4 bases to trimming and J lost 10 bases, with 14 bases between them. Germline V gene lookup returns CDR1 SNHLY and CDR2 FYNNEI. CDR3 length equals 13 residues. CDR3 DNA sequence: TGTGCCAGCAGTGTGACCCTAGTTTCCGAGCAGTTCTTC. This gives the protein CASSVTLVSEQFF. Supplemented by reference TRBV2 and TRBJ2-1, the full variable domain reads EPEVTQTPSHQVTQMGQEVILRCVPISNHLYFYWYRQILGQKVEFLVSFYNNEISEKSEIFDDQFSVERPDGSNFTLKIRSTKLEDSAMYFCASSVTLVSEQFFGPGTRLTVL.

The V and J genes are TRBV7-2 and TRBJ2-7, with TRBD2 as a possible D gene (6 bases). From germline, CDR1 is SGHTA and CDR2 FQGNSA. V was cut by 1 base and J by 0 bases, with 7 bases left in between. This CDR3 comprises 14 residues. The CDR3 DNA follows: TGTGCCAGCAGCTTAGGGGGGGTCTCCTACGAGCAGTACTTC. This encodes CASSLGGVSYEQYF.

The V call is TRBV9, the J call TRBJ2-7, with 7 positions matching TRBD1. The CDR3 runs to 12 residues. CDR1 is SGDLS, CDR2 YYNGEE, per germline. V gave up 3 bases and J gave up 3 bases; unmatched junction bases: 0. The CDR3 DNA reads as TGTGCCAGCAGCGGACAGGGCTACGAGCAGTACTTC. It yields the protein CASSGQGYEQYF.

DNA for the CDR3: TGTGCCAGCAGCTTTCGTCTTCGGGGGGTTAGCAATCAGCCCCAGCATTTT. Translated: CASSFRLRGVSNQPQHF. The chain combines TRBV5-8 with TRBJ1-5; maybe TRBD1 (5 bases). The V end lost 2 bases, the J end lost 0 bases, and 15 bases lay between the germline ends. The germline CDR1 and CDR2 sequences are SGHTS and YDEGEE. The CDR3 spans 17 residues. The variable domain in full, with the rest retrieved from reference TRBV5-8 and TRBJ1-5, is EAGVTQSPTHLIKTRGQQATLRCSPISGHTSVYWYQQALGLGLQFLLWYDEGEERNRGNFPPRFSGRQFPNYSSELNVNALELEDSALYLCASSFRLRGVSNQPQHFGDGTRLSIL.

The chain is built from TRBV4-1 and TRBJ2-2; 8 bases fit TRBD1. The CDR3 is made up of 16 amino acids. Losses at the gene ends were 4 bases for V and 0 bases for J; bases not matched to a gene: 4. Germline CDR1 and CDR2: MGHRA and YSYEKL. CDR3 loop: CASSRWTGTNTGELFF. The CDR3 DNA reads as TGCGCCAGCAGCCGGTGGACAGGGACGAACACCGGGGAGCTGTTTTTT.

The CDR3: CASSIDWVRDRSTEAFF. CDR3 DNA: TGTGCCAGTAGTATAGATTGGGTTCGGGACAGATCCACTGAAGCTTTCTTT. The chain employs TRBV19 and TRBJ1-1; 7 bases align to TRBD1. J was trimmed by 4 bases and V by 0 bases; bases with no gene match: 11. CDR3 size: 17 residues. Germline V gives CDR1 LNHDA, CDR2 SQIVND (reference sequence).

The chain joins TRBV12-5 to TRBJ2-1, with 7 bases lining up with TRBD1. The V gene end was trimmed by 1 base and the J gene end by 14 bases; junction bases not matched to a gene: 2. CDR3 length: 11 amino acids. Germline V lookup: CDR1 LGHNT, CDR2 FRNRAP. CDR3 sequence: CASGLGDSEFF. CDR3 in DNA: TGTGCTAGTGGTTTGGGGGACAGTGAGTTCTTC.

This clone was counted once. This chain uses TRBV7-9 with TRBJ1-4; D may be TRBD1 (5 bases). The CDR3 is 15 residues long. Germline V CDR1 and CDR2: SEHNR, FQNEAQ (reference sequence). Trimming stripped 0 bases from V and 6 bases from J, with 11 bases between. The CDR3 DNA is TGTGCCAGCAGCTTAGCCGGGCCAGGGTATGAAAAACTGTTTTTT. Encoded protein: CASSLAGPGYEKLFF.

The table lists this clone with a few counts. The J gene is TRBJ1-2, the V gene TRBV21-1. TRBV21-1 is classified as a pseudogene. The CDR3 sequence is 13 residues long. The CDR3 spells CASSSGGRYGYTF. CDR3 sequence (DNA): TGTGCCAGCAGCTCGGGGGGACGATATGGCTACACCTTC.

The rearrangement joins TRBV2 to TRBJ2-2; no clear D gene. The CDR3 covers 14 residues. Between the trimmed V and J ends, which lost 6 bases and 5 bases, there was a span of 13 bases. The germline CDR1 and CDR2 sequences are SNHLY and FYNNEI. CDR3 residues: CASSVARRTGELFF. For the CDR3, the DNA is TGTGCCAGCAGCGTCGCTCGCAGGACCGGGGAGCTGTTTTTT.